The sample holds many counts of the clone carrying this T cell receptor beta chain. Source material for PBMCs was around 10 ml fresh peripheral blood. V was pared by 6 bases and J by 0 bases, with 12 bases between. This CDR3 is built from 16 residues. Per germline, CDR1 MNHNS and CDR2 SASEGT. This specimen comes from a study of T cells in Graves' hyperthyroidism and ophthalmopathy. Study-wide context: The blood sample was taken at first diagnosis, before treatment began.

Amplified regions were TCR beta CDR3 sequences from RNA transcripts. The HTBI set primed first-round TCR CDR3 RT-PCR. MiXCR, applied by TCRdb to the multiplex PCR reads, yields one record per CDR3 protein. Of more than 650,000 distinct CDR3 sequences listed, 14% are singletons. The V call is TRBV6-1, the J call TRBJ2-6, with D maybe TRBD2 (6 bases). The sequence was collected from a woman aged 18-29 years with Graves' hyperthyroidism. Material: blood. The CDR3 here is CASSDGTVSGANVLTF. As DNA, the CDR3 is TGTGCCAGCAGCGACGGGACTGTCTCTGGGGCCAACGTCCTGACTTTC.